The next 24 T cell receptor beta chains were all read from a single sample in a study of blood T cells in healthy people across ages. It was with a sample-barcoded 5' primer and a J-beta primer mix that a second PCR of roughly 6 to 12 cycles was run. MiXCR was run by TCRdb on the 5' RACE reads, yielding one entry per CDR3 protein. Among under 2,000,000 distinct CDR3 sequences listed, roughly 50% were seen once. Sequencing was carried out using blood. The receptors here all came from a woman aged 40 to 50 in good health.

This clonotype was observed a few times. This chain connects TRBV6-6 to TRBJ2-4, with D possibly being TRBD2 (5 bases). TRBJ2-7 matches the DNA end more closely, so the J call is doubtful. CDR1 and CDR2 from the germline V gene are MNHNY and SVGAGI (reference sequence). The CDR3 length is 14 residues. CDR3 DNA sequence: TGTGCCAGCATGCTCCCAGCGGTGGACTACGAGCAGTACTTC. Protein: CASMLPAVDYEQYF.

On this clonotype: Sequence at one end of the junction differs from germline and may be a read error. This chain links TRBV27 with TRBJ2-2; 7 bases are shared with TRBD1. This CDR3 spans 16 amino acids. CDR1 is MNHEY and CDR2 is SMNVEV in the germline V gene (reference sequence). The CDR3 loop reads CASSSLGTENTRELFF. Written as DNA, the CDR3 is TGTGCCAGCAGTTCACTCGGGACAGAGAACACCAGGGAGCTGTTTTTT.

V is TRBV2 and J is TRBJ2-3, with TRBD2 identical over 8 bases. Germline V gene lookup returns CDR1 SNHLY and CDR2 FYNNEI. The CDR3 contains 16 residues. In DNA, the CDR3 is TGTGCGAGCCAAAGGACTAGCTCCCGTATCATAGATACGCAGTATTTT. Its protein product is CASQRTSSRIIDTQYF.

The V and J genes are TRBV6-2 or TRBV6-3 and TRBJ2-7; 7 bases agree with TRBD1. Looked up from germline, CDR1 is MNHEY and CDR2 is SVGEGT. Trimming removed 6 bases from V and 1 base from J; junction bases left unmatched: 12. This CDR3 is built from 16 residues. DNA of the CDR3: TGTGCCAGCAGGCCCCCCCCGATACAGGGGTCCTACGAGCAGTACTTC. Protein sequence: CASRPPPIQGSYEQYF.

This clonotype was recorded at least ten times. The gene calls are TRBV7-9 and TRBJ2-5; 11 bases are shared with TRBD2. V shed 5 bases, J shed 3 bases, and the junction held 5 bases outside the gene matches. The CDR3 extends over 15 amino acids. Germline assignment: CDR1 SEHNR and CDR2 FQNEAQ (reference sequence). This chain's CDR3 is CASSTGTSGEETQYF. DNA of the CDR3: TGTGCCAGCAGCACAGGGACTAGCGGAGAAGAGACCCAGTACTTC.

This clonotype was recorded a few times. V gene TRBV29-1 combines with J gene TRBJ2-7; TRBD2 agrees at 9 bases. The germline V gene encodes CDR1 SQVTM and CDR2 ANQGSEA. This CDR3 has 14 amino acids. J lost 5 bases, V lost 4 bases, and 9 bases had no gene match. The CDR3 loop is CSVGASGGPDEQYF. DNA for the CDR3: TGCAGCGTTGGAGCGAGCGGGGGGCCTGACGAGCAGTACTTC.

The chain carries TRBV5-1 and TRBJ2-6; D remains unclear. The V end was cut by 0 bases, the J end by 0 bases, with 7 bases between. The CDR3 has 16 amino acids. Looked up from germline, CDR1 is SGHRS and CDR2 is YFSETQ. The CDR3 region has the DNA TGCGCCAGCAGCTTGGGCGCCATCTCTGGGGCCAACGTCCTGACTTTC. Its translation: CASSLGAISGANVLTF.

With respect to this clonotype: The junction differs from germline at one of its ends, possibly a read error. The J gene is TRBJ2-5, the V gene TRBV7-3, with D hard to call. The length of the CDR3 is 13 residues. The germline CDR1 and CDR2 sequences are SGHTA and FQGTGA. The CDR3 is CANSLYLEETQYF. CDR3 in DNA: TGTGCCAACAGCCTCTACCTAGAAGAGACCCAGTACTTC.

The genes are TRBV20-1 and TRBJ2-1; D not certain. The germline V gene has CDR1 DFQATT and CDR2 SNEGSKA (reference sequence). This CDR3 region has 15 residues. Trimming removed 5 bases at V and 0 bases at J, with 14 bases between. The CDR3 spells CSAPSTISSYNEQFF. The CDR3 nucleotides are TGCAGTGCTCCTTCGACGATCAGCTCCTACAATGAGCAGTTCTTC.

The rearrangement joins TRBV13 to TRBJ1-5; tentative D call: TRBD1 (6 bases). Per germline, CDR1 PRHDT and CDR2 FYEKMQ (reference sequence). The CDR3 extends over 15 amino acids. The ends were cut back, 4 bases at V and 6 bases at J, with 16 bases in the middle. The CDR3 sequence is CASSSGGAGSQPQHF. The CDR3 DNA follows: TGTGCCAGCAGCTCCGGGGGGGCAGGGAGTCAGCCCCAGCATTTT.

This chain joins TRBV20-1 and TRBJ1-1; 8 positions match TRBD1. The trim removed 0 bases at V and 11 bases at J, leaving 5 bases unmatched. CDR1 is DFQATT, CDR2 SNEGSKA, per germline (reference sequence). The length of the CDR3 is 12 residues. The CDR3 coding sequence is TGCAGTGCTAGAGAAATGACAGGGGACGCTTTCTTT. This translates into CSAREMTGDAFF.

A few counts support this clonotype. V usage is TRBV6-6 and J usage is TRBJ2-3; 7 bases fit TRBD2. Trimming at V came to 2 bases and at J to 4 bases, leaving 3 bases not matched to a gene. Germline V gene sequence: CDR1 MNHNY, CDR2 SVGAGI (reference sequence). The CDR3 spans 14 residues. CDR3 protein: CASSYAGVPDTQYF. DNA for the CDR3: TGTGCCAGCAGTTACGCGGGGGTACCAGATACGCAGTATTTT.

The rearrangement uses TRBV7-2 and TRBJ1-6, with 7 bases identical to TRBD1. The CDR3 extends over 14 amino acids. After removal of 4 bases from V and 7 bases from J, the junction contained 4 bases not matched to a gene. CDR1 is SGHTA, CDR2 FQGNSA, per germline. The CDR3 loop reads CASSWDRMNSPLHF. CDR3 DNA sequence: TGTGCCAGCAGCTGGGACAGAATGAATTCACCCCTCCACTTT.

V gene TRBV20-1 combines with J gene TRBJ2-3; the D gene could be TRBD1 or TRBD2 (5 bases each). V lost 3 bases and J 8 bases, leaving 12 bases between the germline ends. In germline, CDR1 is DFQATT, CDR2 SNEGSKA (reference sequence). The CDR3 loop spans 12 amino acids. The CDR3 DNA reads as TGCAGTGCTAGCTCCGGGGCAGGTACGCAGTATTTT. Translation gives CSASSGAGTQYF.

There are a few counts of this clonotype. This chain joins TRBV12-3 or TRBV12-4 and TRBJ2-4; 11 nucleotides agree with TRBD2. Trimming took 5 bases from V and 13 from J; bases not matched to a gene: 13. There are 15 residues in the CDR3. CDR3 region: CASSASGGLYNEQYF. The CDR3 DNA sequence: TGTGCCAGCAGTGCTAGCGGGGGGTTGTACAATGAGCAGTACTTC.

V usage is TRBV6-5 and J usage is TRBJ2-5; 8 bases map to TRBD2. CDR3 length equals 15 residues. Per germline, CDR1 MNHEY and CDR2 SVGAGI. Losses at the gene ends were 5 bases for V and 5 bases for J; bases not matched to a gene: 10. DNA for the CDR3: TGTGCCAGCAGTCCCCAGGCGGGGGGCCCTGAGACCCAGTACTTC. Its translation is CASSPQAGGPETQYF.

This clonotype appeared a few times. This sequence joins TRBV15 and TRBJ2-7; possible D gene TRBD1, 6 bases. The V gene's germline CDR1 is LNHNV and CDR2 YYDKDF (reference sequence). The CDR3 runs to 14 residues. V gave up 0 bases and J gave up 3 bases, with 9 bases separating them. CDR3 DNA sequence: TGTGCCACCAGCAGAGACCGACAGGACTACGAGCAGTACTTC. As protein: CATSRDRQDYEQYF.

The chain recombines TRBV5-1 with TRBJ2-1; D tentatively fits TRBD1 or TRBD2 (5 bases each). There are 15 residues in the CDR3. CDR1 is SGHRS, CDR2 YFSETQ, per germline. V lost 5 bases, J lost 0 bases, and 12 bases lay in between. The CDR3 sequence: CASRPGAGSYNEQFF. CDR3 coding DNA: TGCGCCAGCAGGCCTGGGGCGGGCTCCTACAATGAGCAGTTCTTC.

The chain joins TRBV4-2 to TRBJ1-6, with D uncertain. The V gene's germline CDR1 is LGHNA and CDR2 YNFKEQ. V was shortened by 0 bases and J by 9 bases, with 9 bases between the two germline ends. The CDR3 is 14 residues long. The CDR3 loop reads CASSQDPIFSPLHF. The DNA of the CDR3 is TGTGCCAGCAGCCAAGATCCTATTTTTTCACCCCTCCACTTT.

CDR3 sequence reads: CASSPPEWETQYF. CDR3 coding DNA: TGTGCCAGCAGTCCTCCGGAATGGGAGACCCAGTACTTC. The chain has TRBV28 and TRBJ2-5, with D unclear. With 5 bases removed from V and 5 bases from J, the gap between germline ends came to 12 bases. This CDR3 region has 13 residues. Germline V gene sequence: CDR1 MDHEN, CDR2 SYDVKM.

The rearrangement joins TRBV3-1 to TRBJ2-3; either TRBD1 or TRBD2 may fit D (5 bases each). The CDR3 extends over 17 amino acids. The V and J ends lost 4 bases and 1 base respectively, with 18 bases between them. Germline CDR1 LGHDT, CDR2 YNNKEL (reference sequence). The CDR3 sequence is CASSLRLVGVRTDTQYF. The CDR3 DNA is TGTGCCAGCAGCCTCCGCCTAGTGGGGGTACGCACAGATACGCAGTATTTT.

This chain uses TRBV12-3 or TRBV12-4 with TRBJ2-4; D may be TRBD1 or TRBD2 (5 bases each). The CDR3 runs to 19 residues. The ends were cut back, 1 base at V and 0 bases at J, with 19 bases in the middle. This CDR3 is CASSLEMGDGSLAKNIQYF. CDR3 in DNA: TGTGCCAGCAGTTTAGAAATGGGGGACGGAAGCCTAGCCAAAAACATTCAGTACTTC.

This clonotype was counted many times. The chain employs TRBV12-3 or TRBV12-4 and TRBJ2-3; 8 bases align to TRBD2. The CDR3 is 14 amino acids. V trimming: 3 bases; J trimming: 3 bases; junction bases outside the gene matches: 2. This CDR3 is CASSFGGATDTQYF. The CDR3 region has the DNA TGTGCCAGCAGTTTCGGGGGGGCGACAGATACGCAGTATTTT.

CDR3 DNA sequence: TGTGCCAGCAGTTACTCGATGGCTAGCGGGGCCACCATAGATACGCAGTATTTT. As protein: CASSYSMASGATIDTQYF. The chain joins TRBV6-2 or TRBV6-3 to TRBJ2-3; the match to TRBD2 covers 9 bases. Unmatched junction bases numbered 12, after V lost 0 bases and J lost 5 bases. The CDR3 length is 18 residues. Germline V gene data show CDR1 as MNHEY and CDR2 as SVGEGT.